The 10 T cell receptor beta chains reported below all come from one sample, sequenced in a study of blood T cells in healthy people across ages. A second PCR of 7 to 11 cycles used a sample-barcoded 5' primer and a J-beta primer mix. TCRdb recomputed calls from the 5' RACE reads with MiXCR, one row per CDR3 protein. The table records some 1.4 million distinct CDR3 sequences, around 42% of them present only once. The material sequenced was blood. These receptor sequences come from a young woman in good health.

This clonotype was picked up a small number of times. The J gene is TRBJ2-3, the V gene TRBV29-1; TRBD2 matches at 8 bases. V lost 4 bases to trimming and J lost 4 bases; unmatched junction nucleotides: 1. The CDR3 is 12 amino acids. CDR1 and CDR2 (germline): SQVTM, ANQGSEA. The CDR3 nucleotides read TGCAGCGTTGGAGCGGGGGCAGATACGCAGTATTTT. Translating it yields CSVGAGADTQYF.

This clonotype was detected many times. The chain couples TRBV29-1 to TRBJ2-3, with 8 bases matching TRBD1. The CDR3 contains 14 residues. Trimming at V came to 6 bases and at J to 5 bases, leaving 10 bases not matched to a gene. Germline V gene data show CDR1 as SQVTM and CDR2 as ANQGSEA. The CDR3 reads CSVGRTGWLDTQYF. The CDR3, as DNA: TGCAGCGTCGGAAGGACAGGGTGGTTAGATACGCAGTATTTT.

This clonotype came up many times. A read error may produce the germline difference seen at one junction end. The chain couples TRBV5-1 to TRBJ2-5; D is uncertain. The J call is in doubt because the DNA end fits TRBJ2-7 better. The CDR3 runs to 12 residues. CDR1 is SGHRS, CDR2 YFSETQ, per germline. CDR3 region: CASSLGSSEQYF. Written as DNA, the CDR3 is TGTGCCAGCAGTCTCGGCAGCTCCGAGCAGTACTTC.

A few counts support this clonotype. CDR3 sequence: CGLAGPGTNEQFF. The CDR3 DNA reads as TGCGGACTTGCGGGACCCGGGACCAATGAGCAGTTCTTC. The chain joins TRBV20-1 to TRBJ2-1; TRBD2 might be the D (6 bases). This CDR3 contains 13 residues. CDR1 is DFQATT, CDR2 SNEGSKA, per germline (reference sequence).

This clonotype was picked up one time. CDR3: CSARDLTGTGELFF. The CDR3 nucleotides read TGCAGTGCCAGGGACCTTACCGGCACCGGGGAGCTGTTTTTT. The rearrangement joins TRBV20-1 to TRBJ2-2; the D call may be TRBD1 or TRBD2 (5 bases each). The CDR3 length is 14 residues. Germline CDR1 reads DFQATT; CDR2 reads SNEGSKA (reference sequence). V was trimmed by 6 bases and J by 4 bases, leaving 15 bases between them.

About this clonotype itself: A junction boundary mismatches the germline segment, possibly from a read error. The rearrangement joins TRBV12-3 or TRBV12-4 to TRBJ2-1, with D possibly TRBD2 on 5 matching bases. The CDR3 is 12 amino acids. The CDR3 region has the DNA TGTGCCAGCAGTCATAGCGCCGGGGAGCTGTTCTTC. It yields the protein CASSHSAGELFF.

This clonotype was recorded a few times. The chain joins TRBV20-1 to TRBJ2-5, with 10 bases identical to TRBD2. The germline gives CDR1 DFQATT, CDR2 SNEGSKA (reference sequence). Trimming cost V 6 bases and J 0 bases; bases outside gene matches: 4. The CDR3 has 14 residues. CDR3: CSASGLANQETQYF. DNA for the CDR3: TGCAGTGCCTCGGGACTAGCGAACCAAGAGACCCAGTACTTC.

The rearrangement uses TRBV28 and TRBJ2-5, with 12 bases lining up with TRBD1. Germline V CDR1 and CDR2: MDHEN, SYDVKM. V gave up 6 bases and J gave up 11 bases; unmatched junction bases: 13. This CDR3 is built from 15 residues. CDR3 residues: CASREGTGGAGEQYF. CDR3 in DNA: TGTGCCAGCAGGGAAGGGACAGGGGGCGCGGGTGAGCAGTACTTC. Complete variable domain (other parts from reference TRBV28 and TRBJ2-5): DVKVTQSSRYLVKRTGEKVFLECVQDMDHENMFWYRQDPGLGLRLIYFSYDVKMKEKGDIPEGYSVSREKKERFSLILESASTNQTSMYLCASREGTGGAGEQYFGPGTRLLVL.

This clonotype came up a few times. The chain combines TRBV3-1 with TRBJ1-6, with D unclear. Trimming took 1 base from V and 11 from J, leaving 9 bases between them. Germline CDR1 is LGHDT and CDR2 is YNNKEL (reference sequence). The CDR3 covers 13 residues. The CDR3 region is CASSQVERTPLHF. The CDR3, as DNA: TGTGCCAGCAGCCAAGTCGAAAGGACACCCCTCCACTTT.

This clonotype occurred a few times. The chain is built from TRBV4-1 and TRBJ1-2; unclear D gene. The germline V gene has CDR1 MGHRA and CDR2 YSYEKL. The CDR3 sequence is 14 residues long. The V gene lost 0 bases and the J gene lost 2 bases, with 7 bases spanning the gap. The CDR3 is CASSQDERNYGYTF. The CDR3 coding sequence is TGCGCCAGCAGCCAAGATGAGAGGAACTATGGCTACACCTTC.